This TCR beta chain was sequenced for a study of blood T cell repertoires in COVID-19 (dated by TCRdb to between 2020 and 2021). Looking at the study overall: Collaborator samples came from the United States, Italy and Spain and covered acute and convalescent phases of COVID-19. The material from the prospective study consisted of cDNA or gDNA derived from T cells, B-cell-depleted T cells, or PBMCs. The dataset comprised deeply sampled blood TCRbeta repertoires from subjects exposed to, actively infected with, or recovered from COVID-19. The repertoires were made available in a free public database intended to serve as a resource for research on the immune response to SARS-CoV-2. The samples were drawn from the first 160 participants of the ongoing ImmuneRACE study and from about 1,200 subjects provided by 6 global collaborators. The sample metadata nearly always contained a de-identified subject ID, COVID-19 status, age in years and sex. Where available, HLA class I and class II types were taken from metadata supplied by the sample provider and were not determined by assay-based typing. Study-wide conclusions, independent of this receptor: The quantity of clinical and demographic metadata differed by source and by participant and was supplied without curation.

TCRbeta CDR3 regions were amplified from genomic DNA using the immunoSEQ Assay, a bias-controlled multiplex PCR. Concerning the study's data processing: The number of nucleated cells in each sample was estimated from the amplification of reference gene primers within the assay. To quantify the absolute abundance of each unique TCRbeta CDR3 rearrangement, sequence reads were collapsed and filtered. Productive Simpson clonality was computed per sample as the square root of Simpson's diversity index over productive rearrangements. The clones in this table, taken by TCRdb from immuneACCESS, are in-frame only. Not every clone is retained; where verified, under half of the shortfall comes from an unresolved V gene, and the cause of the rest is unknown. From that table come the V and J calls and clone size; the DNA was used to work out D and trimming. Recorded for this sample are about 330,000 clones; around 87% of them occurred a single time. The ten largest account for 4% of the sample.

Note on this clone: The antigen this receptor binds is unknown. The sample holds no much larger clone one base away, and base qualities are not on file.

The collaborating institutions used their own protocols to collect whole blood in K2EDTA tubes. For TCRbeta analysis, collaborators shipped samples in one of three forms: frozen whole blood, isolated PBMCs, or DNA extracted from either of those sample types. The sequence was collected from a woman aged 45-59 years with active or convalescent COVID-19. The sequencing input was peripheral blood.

The CDR3 region reads CASSESGRPDQPQHF. The DNA reads TGTGCCAGCAGTGAATCGGGTCGCCCGGATCAGCCCCAGCATTTT. The rearrangement combines TRBV25-1 with TRBJ1-5, with no confident D gene call. Deletion took 1 base off V and 5 bases off J, with a span of 12 bases between the germline ends. The germline V gene sets CDR1 to MGHDK and CDR2 to SYGVNS. Reading from cysteine to phenylalanine, the CDR3 counts 15 amino acids. The read is trimmed to its CDR3 DNA, 45 bases read in frame from base 1.